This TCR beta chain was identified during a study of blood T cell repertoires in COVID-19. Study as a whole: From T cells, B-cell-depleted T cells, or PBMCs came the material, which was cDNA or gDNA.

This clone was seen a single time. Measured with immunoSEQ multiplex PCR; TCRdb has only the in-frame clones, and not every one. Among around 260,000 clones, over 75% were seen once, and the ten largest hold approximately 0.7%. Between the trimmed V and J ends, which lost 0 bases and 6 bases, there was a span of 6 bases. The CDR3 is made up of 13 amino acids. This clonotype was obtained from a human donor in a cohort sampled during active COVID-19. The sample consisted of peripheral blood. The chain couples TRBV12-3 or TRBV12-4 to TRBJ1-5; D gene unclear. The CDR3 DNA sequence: TGTGCCAGCAGTTTAGCCGGTGGTCAGCCCCAGCATTTT. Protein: CASSLAGGQPQHF.